Below are 32 T cell receptor beta chains sequenced from a single sample in a study of blood T cell repertoires in COVID-19. Clones were sequenced by immunoSEQ multiplex PCR, and TCRdb holds only the in-frame ones, with some missing. The sample has around 360,000 clones; around 87% are singletons. The sample comprised PBMCs or T cells enriched from blood (not recorded which). The receptors here all came from a man in his forties or fifties in a cohort exposed to, infected with or recovered from COVID-19 (not recorded which).

This chain uses TRBV5-8 with TRBJ2-3; 7 bases match TRBD1. CDR3 length: 15 amino acids. The germline gives CDR1 SGHTS, CDR2 YDEGEE. The V segment lost 3 bases and the J segment 0 bases; nucleotides outside the gene matches: 4. The CDR3 bases are TGTGCCAGCAGCTCACGGGGACAGAGCACAGATACGCAGTATTTT. It translates to CASSSRGQSTDTQYF.

The gene calls are TRBV5-6 and TRBJ2-1; 7 bases fit TRBD2. This CDR3 has 15 amino acids. CDR1 is SGHDT and CDR2 is YYEEEE in the germline V gene. Trimming at V came to 2 bases and at J to 6 bases, leaving 8 bases not matched to a gene. CDR3 DNA sequence: TGTGCCAGCAGCTTATCAGCGGGAAGGATCAATGAGCAGTTCTTC. It translates to CASSLSAGRINEQFF. The full variable domain, its missing parts supplied by reference TRBV5-6 and TRBJ2-1, is DAGVTQSPTHLIKTRGQQVTLRCSPKSGHDTVSWYQQALGQGPQFIFQYYEEEERQRGNFPDRFSGHQFPNYSSELNVNALLLGDSALYLCASSLSAGRINEQFFGPGTRLTVL.

V usage is TRBV6-5 and J usage is TRBJ1-2; D is perhaps TRBD1 (6 bases). CDR1 MNHEY and CDR2 SVGAGI come from the germline V gene. Trimming took off 5 bases at V and 5 bases at J, with 6 bases between the two ends. The CDR3 loop spans 11 amino acids. The CDR3 sequence: CASSQGYGYTF. DNA of the CDR3: TGTGCCAGCAGTCAGGGGTATGGCTACACCTTC.

The genes are TRBV5-1 and TRBJ2-1; 8 bases line up with TRBD2. The germline gives CDR1 SGHRS, CDR2 YFSETQ. The CDR3 is 15 residues long. V trimming: 2 bases; J trimming: 9 bases; junction bases outside the gene matches: 10. CDR3: CASSLITSGSGEQFF. The CDR3 DNA reads TGCGCCAGCAGCTTAATAACTAGCGGTAGCGGTGAGCAGTTCTTC.

The table lists this clone with a count of one. The chain has TRBV6-1 and TRBJ2-7; TRBD2 matches 12 bases. Germline assignment: CDR1 MNHNS and CDR2 SASEGT. V gave up 4 bases and J gave up 2 bases; unmatched junction bases: 9. This CDR3 spans 17 amino acids. DNA for the CDR3: TGTGCCAGCAGTGCCGGGACTAGCGGGCGGTCCACCTACGAGCAGTACTTC. It yields the protein CASSAGTSGRSTYEQYF.

This clone was detected a few times. This chain connects TRBV20-1 to TRBJ1-5; tentative D call: TRBD1 (6 bases). CDR1 and CDR2 (germline): DFQATT, SNEGSKA (reference sequence). Deletions cut 3 bases from V and 4 bases from J, with 10 bases between. CDR3 length equals 13 residues. The CDR3 DNA reads as TGCAGTGCTAGTAACAGGGAGAATCAGCCCCAGCATTTT. Amino acid sequence: CSASNRENQPQHF.

The chain has TRBV11-2 and TRBJ2-7, with TRBD2 matching 8 bases. The germline gives CDR1 SGHAT, CDR2 FQNNGV. This CDR3 has 16 residues. V trimming: 0 bases; J trimming: 6 bases; junction bases outside the gene matches: 10. CDR3 sequence reads: CASSLDLSGSLLEQYF. As DNA, the CDR3 is TGTGCCAGCAGCTTAGATCTGAGCGGGAGTCTCCTCGAGCAGTACTTC.

The V gene is TRBV10-3, the J gene TRBJ2-5; D perhaps matches TRBD2 (5 bases). CDR3 length equals 13 residues. Germline V lookup: CDR1 ENHRY, CDR2 SYGVKD. V was trimmed by 6 bases and J by 2 bases, leaving 10 bases between them. Here the CDR3 reads CAISTGMQETQYF. The CDR3, as DNA: TGTGCCATCAGCACCGGGATGCAAGAGACCCAGTACTTC.

The V gene is TRBV30, the J gene TRBJ2-1; TRBD2 agrees at 9 bases. Unmatched junction bases numbered 6, after V lost 5 bases and J lost 4 bases. The CDR3 spans 14 residues. Germline assignment: CDR1 GTSNPN and CDR2 SVGIG (reference sequence). CDR3 in DNA: TGTGCCTGGGCCCTTCTAGCGGGGTACAATGAGCAGTTCTTC. Protein product: CAWALLAGYNEQFF.

The J gene is TRBJ1-4, the V gene TRBV19; 12 positions match TRBD1. CDR3 length: 17 amino acids. The germline gives CDR1 LNHDA, CDR2 SQIVND (reference sequence). Germline trimming cut 5 bases from V and 2 bases from J; bases unmatched to any gene: 6. Here the CDR3 reads CASSPGQGASTNEKLFF. The CDR3, as DNA: TGTGCCAGTAGTCCGGGACAGGGGGCTTCTACTAATGAAAAACTGTTTTTT. The full variable domain, in which reference TRBV19 and TRBJ1-4 provide the parts outside the CDR3, is DGGITQSPKYLFRKEGQNVTLSCEQNLNHDAMYWYRQDPGQGLRLIYYSQIVNDFQKGDIAEGYSVSREKKESFPLTVTSAQKNPTAFYLCASSPGQGASTNEKLFFGSGTQLSVL.

V usage is TRBV5-1 and J usage is TRBJ2-1, with D tentatively TRBD1 (5 bases). Trimming pared 4 bases from V and 5 bases from J, leaving 13 bases between. The CDR3 has 14 residues. Germline V gives CDR1 SGHRS, CDR2 YFSETQ. CDR3 residues: CASSLPTANNEQFF. DNA of the CDR3: TGCGCCAGCAGCCTACCGACAGCCAACAATGAGCAGTTCTTC.

The V and J genes are TRBV5-1 and TRBJ2-7, with 8 bases fitting TRBD1. The CDR3 runs 15 residues. V lost 3 bases to trimming and J lost 4 bases; unmatched junction nucleotides: 9. Germline V lookup: CDR1 SGHRS, CDR2 YFSETQ. The CDR3 DNA follows: TGCGCCAGCAGCTCCTCAGGGGGCATCGTGTACGAGCAGTACTTC. Translation: CASSSSGGIVYEQYF.

This chain links TRBV5-1 with TRBJ1-1; D remains unclear. In germline, CDR1 is SGHRS, CDR2 YFSETQ. This CDR3 is built from 14 residues. V gave up 4 bases and J gave up 1 base, with 11 bases separating them. This CDR3 is CASSRIQTNTEAFF. CDR3 bases: TGCGCCAGCAGCCGTATACAGACGAACACTGAAGCTTTCTTT.

The genes are TRBV14 and TRBJ1-1; 9 bases fit TRBD1. Trimming took 0 bases from V and 9 from J; bases not matched to a gene: 2. The CDR3 is 13 amino acids. Per germline, CDR1 SGHDN and CDR2 FVKESK. The chain's CDR3 is CASSQDGQGKAFF. In nucleotides, the CDR3 is TGTGCCAGCAGCCAAGATGGACAGGGGAAAGCTTTCTTT.

A single count supports this clone. The chain recombines TRBV30 with TRBJ1-6; D gene uncertain. This CDR3 comprises 13 residues. CDR1 is GTSNPN, CDR2 SVGIG, per germline (reference sequence). The CDR3 DNA sequence: TGTGCTCATAAGGTCGCAGGAAATTCACCCCTCCACTTT. Amino acids: CAHKVAGNSPLHF.

The chain recombines TRBV5-5 with TRBJ2-2; D possibly corresponds to TRBD1 (5 bases). Deletions cut 0 bases from V and 8 bases from J, with 14 bases between. This CDR3 is 15 amino acids long. The germline V gene has CDR1 SGHKS and CDR2 YYEKEE (reference sequence). The CDR3 spells CASSLDSGSWGELFF. CDR3 DNA sequence: TGTGCCAGCAGCTTGGACTCAGGGTCTTGGGGGGAGCTGTTTTTT.

The chain combines TRBV28 with TRBJ2-2; D call uncertain. The ends were cut back, 3 bases at V and 1 base at J, with 6 bases in the middle. Germline V gene sequence: CDR1 MDHEN, CDR2 SYDVKM. The CDR3 sequence is 14 residues long. This CDR3 reads CASSFAKNTGELFF. DNA for the CDR3: TGTGCCAGCAGTTTCGCTAAGAACACCGGGGAGCTGTTTTTT.

The rearrangement joins TRBV7-2 to TRBJ2-1; 7 nucleotides line up with TRBD2. CDR3 length: 17 amino acids. CDR1 is SGHTA and CDR2 is FQGNSA in the germline V gene. V shed 0 bases and J 4 bases; nucleotides not matched to a gene: 9. Here the CDR3 DNA reads TGTGCCAGCAGCTTAGCTGCGGGAGAAGATCCTTACAATGAGCAGTTCTTC. As protein: CASSLAAGEDPYNEQFF.

V is TRBV3-1 (or the pseudogene TRBV3-2) and J is TRBJ1-1; D gene uncertain. Trimming took 7 bases from V and 1 from J, leaving 13 bases between them. This CDR3 comprises 14 residues. The germline V gene has CDR1 LGHDT and CDR2 YNNKEL (reference sequence). CDR3 protein: CASKTREKNTEAFF. The CDR3 DNA is TGTGCCAGCAAGACCCGGGAGAAGAACACTGAAGCTTTCTTT.

The V call is TRBV28, the J call TRBJ1-5, with 8 bases aligning to TRBD1. CDR1 MDHEN and CDR2 SYDVKM come from the germline V gene. The CDR3 totals 14 residues. V lost 6 bases and J lost 4; bases outside the gene matches: 5. The CDR3 protein is CASSWTGRNQPQHF. The CDR3 bases are TGTGCCAGCAGCTGGACAGGGAGGAATCAGCCCCAGCATTTT.

V is TRBV15 and J is TRBJ2-2; maybe TRBD2 (5 bases). V was shortened by 0 bases and J by 2 bases, with 13 bases between the two germline ends. The CDR3 contains 17 residues. Germline lookup yields CDR1 LNHNV and CDR2 YYDKDF (reference sequence). The CDR3 reads CATSRDLLTKNTGELFF. CDR3 coding DNA: TGTGCCACCAGCAGAGATCTTTTGACTAAAAACACCGGGGAGCTGTTTTTT.

This chain uses TRBV27 with TRBJ2-2, with 10 bases lining up with TRBD2. CDR3 length: 18 amino acids. V gave up 4 bases and J gave up 5 bases; unmatched junction bases: 13. Per germline, CDR1 MNHEY and CDR2 SMNVEV (reference sequence). CDR3 nucleotides: TGTGCCAGCAGTTCGGTGGCGGGACTAGCGCCACGTACCGGGGAGCTGTTTTTT. It specifies CASSSVAGLAPRTGELFF.

The rearrangement joins TRBV11-2 to TRBJ1-1, with 9 bases matching TRBD1. The CDR3 contains 14 residues. CDR1 is SGHAT and CDR2 is FQNNGV in the germline V gene. V was pared by 6 bases and J by 0 bases, with 2 bases of the junction left unmatched. The CDR3: CASRWDRVNTEAFF. CDR3 nucleotide sequence: TGTGCCAGCAGGTGGGACAGGGTGAACACTGAAGCTTTCTTT.

This rearrangement joins TRBV5-5 to TRBJ1-3; D is undetermined. CDR1 and CDR2 (germline): SGHKS, YYEKEE (reference sequence). V was shortened by 0 bases and J by 0 bases, with 10 bases between the two germline ends. CDR3 length equals 16 residues. CDR3 loop: CASSLAEELSGNTIYF. The DNA of the CDR3 is TGTGCCAGCAGCTTGGCAGAGGAACTCTCTGGAAACACCATATATTTT.

The chain links TRBV7-8 to TRBJ2-7; D gene uncertain. This CDR3 region has 14 residues. Trimming took off 1 base at V and 0 bases at J, with 7 bases between the two ends. Germline V gene sequence: CDR1 SGHVS, CDR2 FQNEAQ. The CDR3 coding sequence is TGTGCCAGCAGCTTAGGTGGCAACTCCTACGAGCAGTACTTC. It encodes CASSLGGNSYEQYF. The whole variable domain, remainder taken from reference TRBV7-8 and TRBJ2-7, is GAGVSQSPRYKVAKRGQDVALRCDPISGHVSLFWYQQALGQGPEFLTYFQNEAQLDKSGLPSDRFFAERPEGSVSTLKIQRTQQEDSAVYLCASSLGGNSYEQYFGPGTRLTVT.

Remarks on this clone: This may arise from a read error, as a much more abundant clone is one base away. The chain uses TRBV5-4 and TRBJ1-2, with 7 bases identical to TRBD1. This CDR3 is built from 13 residues. Germline V CDR1 and CDR2: SGHNT, YYREEE (reference sequence). Trimming at V came to 4 bases and at J to 2 bases, leaving 2 bases not matched to a gene. DNA of the CDR3: TGTGCCAGCAGCCTGGGACAGAACTATGGCTACACCTTC. Protein: CASSLGQNYGYTF.

In its sample, this clone was seen a few times. This chain links TRBV28 with TRBJ2-7; 7 nucleotides align to TRBD1. This CDR3 has 12 amino acids. CDR1 is MDHEN and CDR2 is SYDVKM in the germline V gene. After removal of 6 bases from V and 6 bases from J, the junction contained 5 bases not matched to a gene. CDR3 sequence (DNA): TGTGCCAGCAGGCGACAGGGATCCGAGCAGTACTTC. As protein: CASRRQGSEQYF.

The rearrangement uses TRBV5-1 and TRBJ2-7; TRBD1 matches at 8 bases. The CDR3 extends over 15 amino acids. CDR1 and CDR2 from the germline V gene are SGHRS and YFSETQ. The V segment lost 1 base and the J segment 5 bases; nucleotides outside the gene matches: 8. The DNA for the CDR3 is TGCGCCAGCAGCTTGCAGGGGGCCTCGGGGAACGAGCAGTACTTC. It specifies CASSLQGASGNEQYF.

The chain uses TRBV30 and TRBJ1-3; 7 bases are a match to TRBD1. The V segment lost 5 bases and the J segment 0 bases; nucleotides outside the gene matches: 7. The CDR3 loop spans 15 amino acids. Per germline, CDR1 GTSNPN and CDR2 SVGIG (reference sequence). CDR3 sequence: CAWSQGGNSGNTIYF. CDR3 coding DNA: TGTGCCTGGTCCCAGGGGGGTAACTCTGGAAACACCATATATTTT.

In DNA form, the CDR3 reads TGTGCCAGCCTAACAGGGCAGAGCTCCTACGAGCAGTACTTC. Translating gives CASLTGQSSYEQYF. The chain joins TRBV2 to TRBJ2-7; a possible D gene is TRBD1 (6 bases). Per germline, CDR1 SNHLY and CDR2 FYNNEI. V lost 8 bases and J 0 bases, leaving 14 bases between the germline ends. The CDR3 has 14 residues.

The chain is built from TRBV28 and TRBJ2-3; 9 bases agree with TRBD2. The CDR3 sequence is 15 residues long. The trim removed 3 bases at V and 5 bases at J, leaving 6 bases unmatched. CDR1 is MDHEN, CDR2 SYDVKM, per germline. CDR3 sequence reads: CASSFSSGKIDTQYF. The CDR3 DNA sequence: TGTGCCAGCAGTTTTTCTAGCGGGAAAATAGATACGCAGTATTTT.

The J gene is TRBJ1-1, the V gene TRBV7-9, with a tentative D call TRBD1 (6 bases). The V gene lost 1 base and the J gene lost 0 bases, with 15 bases spanning the gap. In germline, CDR1 is SEHNR, CDR2 FQNEAQ (reference sequence). The CDR3 totals 17 residues. The DNA for the CDR3 is TGTGCCAGCAGCTTAGTAAGGGACACGACCTTGAACACTGAAGCTTTCTTT. As protein: CASSLVRDTTLNTEAFF.